The 11 T cell receptor beta chains below were found in one sample sequenced in a study of patients and donors after allogeneic stem cell transplantation. Each CDR3 protein is one row after TCRdb ran MiXCR on the RT-PCR reads. The sample holds 150,000 to 200,000 distinct CDR3 sequences, roughly 31% seen once. The sample taken for sequencing was blood, either unsorted or a sorted T cell fraction (not recorded which). The origin of the receptors is a human donor who was either an allogeneic HSCT recipient or a stem cell or donor lymphocyte infusion donor (not recorded which). It is not recorded whose cells these are; they may come from a transplant donor.

The chain uses TRBV7-9 and TRBJ2-7; possible D gene TRBD1, 5 bases. Germline CDR1 is SEHNR and CDR2 is FQNEAQ (reference sequence). The V and J ends lost 2 bases and 0 bases respectively, with 11 bases between them. This CDR3 is built from 15 residues. The CDR3 nucleotides read TGTGCCAGCAGCTTAAGACAGTCCAACTCCTACGAGCAGTACTTC. Amino acids: CASSLRQSNSYEQYF. Together with reference TRBV7-9 and TRBJ2-7, the CDR3 gives the full variable domain: DTGVSQNPRHKITKRGQNVTFRCDPISEHNRLYWYRQTLGQGPEFLTYFQNEAQLEKSRLLSDRFSAERPKGSFSTLEIQRTEQGDSAMYLCASSLRQSNSYEQYFGPGTRLTVT.

The CDR3 coding sequence is TGTGCCAGCAGCACCACGGACAGGGGGCAGGAATACGAGCAGTACTTC. This encodes CASSTTDRGQEYEQYF. The V and J genes are TRBV12-3 or TRBV12-4 and TRBJ2-7; TRBD1 matches at 11 bases. This CDR3 contains 16 residues. Unmatched junction bases numbered 11, after V lost 6 bases and J lost 4 bases.

The V gene is TRBV27, the J gene TRBJ2-7, with 7 nucleotides matching TRBD1. The CDR3 is 15 amino acids. Germline V lookup: CDR1 MNHEY, CDR2 SMNVEV (reference sequence). Germline trimming cut 1 base from V and 4 bases from J; bases unmatched to any gene: 7. The CDR3: CASSLWGQQLYEQYF. The CDR3 DNA reads TGTGCCAGCAGTTTATGGGGACAGCAACTATACGAGCAGTACTTC.

This clonotype was counted many times. The gene calls are TRBV6-6 and TRBJ1-4, with D hard to call. V was clipped by 2 bases and J by 5 bases, with 9 bases between them. Looked up from germline, CDR1 is MNHNY and CDR2 is SVGAGI (reference sequence). CDR3 length: 14 amino acids. The CDR3 is CASSYTGLNEKLFF. CDR3 DNA sequence: TGTGCCAGCAGTTACACGGGCCTCAATGAAAAACTGTTTTTT.

J is TRBJ2-1 and V is TRBV3-1; D perhaps matches TRBD1 (5 bases). Trimming pared 1 base from V and 0 bases from J, leaving 16 bases between. This CDR3 region has 18 residues. CDR1 and CDR2 from the germline V gene are LGHDT and YNNKEL (reference sequence). The DNA for the CDR3 is TGTGCCAGCAGCCAAGTGGCGGTTGGGGCCAGCTCCTACAATGAGCAGTTCTTC. Translating gives CASSQVAVGASSYNEQFF.

This clonotype has only a few counts. This chain uses TRBV7-6 with TRBJ2-5; D perhaps matches TRBD1 (6 bases). The length of the CDR3 is 15 residues. Trimming removed 7 bases at V and 4 bases at J, with 19 bases between. Germline-derived CDR1 and CDR2 are SGHVS and FNYEAQ. CDR3 region: CASIQFGQSGETQYF. In DNA form, the CDR3 reads TGTGCCAGCATCCAATTCGGACAGTCTGGAGAGACCCAGTACTTC.

This clonotype was seen a handful of times. The chain carries TRBV20-1 and TRBJ2-7; 8 bases fit TRBD2. The CDR3 consists of 16 residues. CDR1 and CDR2 from the germline V gene are DFQATT and SNEGSKA (reference sequence). Unmatched junction bases numbered 9, after V lost 0 bases and J lost 2 bases. The CDR3 region is CSARDTGGLVTYEQYF. CDR3 DNA sequence: TGCAGTGCTAGAGATACGGGGGGACTAGTCACCTACGAGCAGTACTTC.

The chain's CDR3 is CSVVIAGGLYEQYF. The DNA for the CDR3 is TGCAGCGTGGTAATAGCGGGAGGACTCTACGAGCAGTACTTC. The rearrangement uses TRBV29-1 and TRBJ2-7; TRBD2 matches at 10 bases. The germline V gene encodes CDR1 SQVTM and CDR2 ANQGSEA. This CDR3 comprises 14 residues. Unmatched junction bases numbered 8, after V lost 6 bases and J lost 3 bases.

This clonotype was counted between two and nine times. The CDR3 sequence: CASSLRQGIIQPQHF. CDR3 nucleotide sequence: TGTGCCAGCAGTCTACGACAGGGGATAATTCAGCCCCAGCATTTT. The chain has TRBV12-3 or TRBV12-4 and TRBJ1-5, with TRBD1 matching over 8 bases. CDR3 length: 15 residues. The V segment lost 5 bases and the J segment 6 bases; nucleotides outside the gene matches: 9.

The rearrangement links TRBV20-1 to TRBJ2-1; D not certain. The CDR3 runs 13 residues. Trimming left V 1 base short and J 7 bases short, with 11 bases between. CDR1 and CDR2 from the germline V gene are DFQATT and SNEGSKA (reference sequence). The DNA for the CDR3 is TGCAGTGCTAGAGCCACTACGGCTAATGAGCAGTTCTTC. Protein: CSARATTANEQFF.

J is TRBJ2-7 and V is TRBV29-1; 10 bases fit TRBD2. The V and J ends lost 7 bases and 3 bases, in that order; junction bases with no gene match: 3. Germline CDR1 reads SQVTM; CDR2 reads ANQGSEA. This CDR3 has 12 amino acids. The CDR3 reads CSGLAGDYEQYF. Here the CDR3 DNA reads TGCAGCGGCCTAGCGGGAGACTACGAGCAGTACTTC.